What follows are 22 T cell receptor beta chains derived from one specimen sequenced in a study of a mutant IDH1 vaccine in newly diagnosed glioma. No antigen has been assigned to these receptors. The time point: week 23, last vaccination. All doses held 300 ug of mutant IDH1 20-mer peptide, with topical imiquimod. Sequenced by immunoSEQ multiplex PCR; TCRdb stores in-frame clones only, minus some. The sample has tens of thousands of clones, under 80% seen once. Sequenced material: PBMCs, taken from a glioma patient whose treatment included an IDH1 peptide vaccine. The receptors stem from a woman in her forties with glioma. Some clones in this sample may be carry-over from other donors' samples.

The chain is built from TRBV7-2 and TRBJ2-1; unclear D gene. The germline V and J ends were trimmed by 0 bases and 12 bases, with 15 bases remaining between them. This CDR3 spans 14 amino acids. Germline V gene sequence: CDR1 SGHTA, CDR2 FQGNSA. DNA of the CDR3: TGTGCCAGCAGCTTAGCAGGTGGGTCCTGGGCGCAGTTCTTC. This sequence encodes CASSLAGGSWAQFF.

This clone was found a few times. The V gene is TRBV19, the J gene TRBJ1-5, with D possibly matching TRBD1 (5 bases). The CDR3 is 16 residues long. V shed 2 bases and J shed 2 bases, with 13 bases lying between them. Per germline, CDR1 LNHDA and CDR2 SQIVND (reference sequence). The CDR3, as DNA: TGTGCCAGTAGTATAAGTCGGGGCCCCGGCAATCAGCCCCAGCATTTT. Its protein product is CASSISRGPGNQPQHF.

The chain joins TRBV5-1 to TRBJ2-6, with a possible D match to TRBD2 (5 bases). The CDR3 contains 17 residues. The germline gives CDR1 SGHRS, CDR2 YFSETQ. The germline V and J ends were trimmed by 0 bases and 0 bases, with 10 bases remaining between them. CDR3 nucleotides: TGCGCCAGCAGCTTGGATGGAGGCCACTCTGGGGCCAACGTCCTGACTTTC. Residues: CASSLDGGHSGANVLTF. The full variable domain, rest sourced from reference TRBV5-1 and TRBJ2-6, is KAGVTQTPRYLIKTRGQQVTLSCSPISGHRSVSWYQQTPGQGLQFLFEYFSETQRNKGNFPGRFSGRQFSNSRSEMNVSTLELGDSALYLCASSLDGGHSGANVLTFGAGSRLTVL.

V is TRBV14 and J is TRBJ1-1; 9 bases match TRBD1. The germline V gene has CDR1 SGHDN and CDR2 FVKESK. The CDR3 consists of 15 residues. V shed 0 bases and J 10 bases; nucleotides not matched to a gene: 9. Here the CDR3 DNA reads TGTGCCAGCAGCCAAGATCTCCCGGGACAGGGTGTAGCTTTCTTT. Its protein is CASSQDLPGQGVAFF.

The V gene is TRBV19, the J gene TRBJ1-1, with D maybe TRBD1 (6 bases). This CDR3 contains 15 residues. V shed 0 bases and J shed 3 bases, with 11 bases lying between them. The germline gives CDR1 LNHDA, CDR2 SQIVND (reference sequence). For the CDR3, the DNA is TGTGCCAGTAGTATAGATCCGGACAGTTACACTGAAGCTTTCTTT. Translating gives CASSIDPDSYTEAFF. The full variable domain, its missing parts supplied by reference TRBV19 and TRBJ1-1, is DGGITQSPKYLFRKEGQNVTLSCEQNLNHDAMYWYRQDPGQGLRLIYYSQIVNDFQKGDIAEGYSVSREKKESFPLTVTSAQKNPTAFYLCASSIDPDSYTEAFFGQGTRLTVV.

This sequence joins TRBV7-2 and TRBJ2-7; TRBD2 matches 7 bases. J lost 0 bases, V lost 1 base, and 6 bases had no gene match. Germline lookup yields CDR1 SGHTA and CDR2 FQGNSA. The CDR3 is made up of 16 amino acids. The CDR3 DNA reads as TGTGCCAGCAGCTTAGGGGAATGGGGGGGCTCCTACGAGCAGTACTTC. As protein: CASSLGEWGGSYEQYF.

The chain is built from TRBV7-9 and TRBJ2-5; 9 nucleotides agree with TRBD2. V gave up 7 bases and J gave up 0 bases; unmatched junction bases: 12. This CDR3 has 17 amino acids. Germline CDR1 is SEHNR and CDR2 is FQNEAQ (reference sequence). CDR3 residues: CASKLVQTSGYQETQYF. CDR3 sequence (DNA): TGTGCCAGCAAACTCGTTCAGACTAGCGGTTACCAAGAGACCCAGTACTTC.

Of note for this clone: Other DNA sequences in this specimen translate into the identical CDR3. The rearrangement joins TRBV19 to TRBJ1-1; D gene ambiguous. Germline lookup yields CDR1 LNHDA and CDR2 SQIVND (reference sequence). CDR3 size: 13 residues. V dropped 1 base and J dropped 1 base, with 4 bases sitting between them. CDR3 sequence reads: CASSIGGNTEAFF. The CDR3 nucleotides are TGTGCCAGTAGTATAGGCGGGAACACTGAAGCTTTCTTT.

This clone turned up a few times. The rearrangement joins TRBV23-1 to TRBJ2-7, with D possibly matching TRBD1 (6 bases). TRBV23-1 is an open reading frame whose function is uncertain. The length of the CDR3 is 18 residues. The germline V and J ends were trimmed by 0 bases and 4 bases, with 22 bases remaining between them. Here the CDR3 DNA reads TGCGCCAGCAGTCAATCAACGGACAGAACCGGGGTTTGGTACGAGCAGTACTTC. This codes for CASSQSTDRTGVWYEQYF.

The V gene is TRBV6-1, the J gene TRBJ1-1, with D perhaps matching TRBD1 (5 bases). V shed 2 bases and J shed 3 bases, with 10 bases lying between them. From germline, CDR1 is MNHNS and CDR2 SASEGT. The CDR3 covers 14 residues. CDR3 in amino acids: CASSEQGVYTEAFF. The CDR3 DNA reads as TGTGCCAGCAGTGAACAGGGAGTTTACACTGAAGCTTTCTTT.

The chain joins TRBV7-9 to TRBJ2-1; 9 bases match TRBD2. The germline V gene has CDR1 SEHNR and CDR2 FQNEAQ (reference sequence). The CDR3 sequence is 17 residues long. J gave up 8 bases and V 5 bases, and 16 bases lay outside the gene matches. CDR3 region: CASSPESQRGARDEQFF. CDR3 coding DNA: TGTGCCAGCAGCCCGGAGTCCCAGCGGGGGGCCCGGGATGAGCAGTTCTTC.

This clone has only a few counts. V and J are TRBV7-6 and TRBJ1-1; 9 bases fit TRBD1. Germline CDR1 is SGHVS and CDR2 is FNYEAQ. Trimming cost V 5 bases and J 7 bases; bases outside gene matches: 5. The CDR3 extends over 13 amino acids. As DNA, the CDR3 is TGTGCCAGCAGCCCGGGACAGGGTTATGAAGCTTTCTTT. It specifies CASSPGQGYEAFF. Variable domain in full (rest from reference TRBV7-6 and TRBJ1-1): GAGVSQSPRYKVTKRGQDVALRCDPISGHVSLYWYRQALGQGPEFLTYFNYEAQQDKSGLPNDRFSAERPEGSISTLTIQRTEQRDSAMYRCASSPGQGYEAFFGQGTRLTVV.

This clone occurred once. The CDR3 sequence: CASSEGGTNTEAFF. The CDR3, as DNA: TGTGCCAGCAGCGAGGGGGGAACGAACACTGAAGCTTTCTTT. J is TRBJ1-1 and V is TRBV9, with D perhaps matching TRBD1 (6 bases). This CDR3 spans 14 amino acids. V was shortened by 3 bases and J by 1 base, with 10 bases between the two germline ends. The germline V gene encodes CDR1 SGDLS and CDR2 YYNGEE. The full variable domain, completed using reference TRBV9 and TRBJ1-1, is DSGVTQTPKHLITATGQRVTLRCSPRSGDLSVYWYQQSLDQGLQFLIQYYNGEERAKGNILERFSAQQFPDLHSELNLSSLELGDSALYFCASSEGGTNTEAFFGQGTRLTVV.

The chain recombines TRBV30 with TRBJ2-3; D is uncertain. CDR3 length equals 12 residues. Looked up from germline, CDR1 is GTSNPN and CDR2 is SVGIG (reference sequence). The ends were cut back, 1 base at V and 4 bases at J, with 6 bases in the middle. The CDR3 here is CAWSEDADTQYF. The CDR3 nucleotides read TGTGCCTGGAGTGAAGACGCAGATACGCAGTATTTT.

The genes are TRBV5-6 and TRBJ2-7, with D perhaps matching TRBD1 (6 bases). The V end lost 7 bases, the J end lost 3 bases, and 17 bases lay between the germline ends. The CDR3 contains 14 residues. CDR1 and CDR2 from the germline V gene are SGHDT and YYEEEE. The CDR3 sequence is CASGETGVSYEQYF. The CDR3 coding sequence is TGTGCCAGCGGGGAGACAGGAGTTAGCTACGAGCAGTACTTC.

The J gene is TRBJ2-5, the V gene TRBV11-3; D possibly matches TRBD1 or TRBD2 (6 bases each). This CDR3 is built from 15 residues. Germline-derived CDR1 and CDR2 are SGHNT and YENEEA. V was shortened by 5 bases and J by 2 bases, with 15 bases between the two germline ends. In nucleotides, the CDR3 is TGTGCCAGCAGCCGAGGGGGAGGACGTCAAGAGACCCAGTACTTC. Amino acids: CASSRGGGRQETQYF.

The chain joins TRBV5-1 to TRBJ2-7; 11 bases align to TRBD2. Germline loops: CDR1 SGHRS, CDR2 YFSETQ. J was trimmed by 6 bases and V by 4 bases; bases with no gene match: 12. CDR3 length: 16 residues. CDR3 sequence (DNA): TGCGCCAGCAGCCGACTCTTATCTAGCGGGAGGACCGAGCAGTACTTC. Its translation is CASSRLLSSGRTEQYF.

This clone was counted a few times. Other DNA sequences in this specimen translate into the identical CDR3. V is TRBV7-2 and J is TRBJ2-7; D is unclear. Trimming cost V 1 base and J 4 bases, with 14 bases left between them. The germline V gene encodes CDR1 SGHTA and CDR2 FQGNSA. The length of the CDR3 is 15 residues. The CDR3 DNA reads TGTGCCAGCAGCTTAGGTTCAGGAAGGTCTTACGAGCAGTACTTC. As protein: CASSLGSGRSYEQYF.

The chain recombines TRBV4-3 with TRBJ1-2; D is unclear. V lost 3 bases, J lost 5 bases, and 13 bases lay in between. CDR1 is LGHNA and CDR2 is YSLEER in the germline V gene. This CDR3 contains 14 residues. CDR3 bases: TGCGCCAGCAGCCACCCGCAGTCCGGATATGGCTACACCTTC. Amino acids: CASSHPQSGYGYTF.

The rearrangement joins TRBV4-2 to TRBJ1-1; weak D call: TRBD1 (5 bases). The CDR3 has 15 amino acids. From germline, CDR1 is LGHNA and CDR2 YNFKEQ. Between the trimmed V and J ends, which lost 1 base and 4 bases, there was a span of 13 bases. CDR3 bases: TGTGCCAGCAGCCAAGCTCGGACTGGGGGCACTGAAGCTTTCTTT. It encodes CASSQARTGGTEAFF.

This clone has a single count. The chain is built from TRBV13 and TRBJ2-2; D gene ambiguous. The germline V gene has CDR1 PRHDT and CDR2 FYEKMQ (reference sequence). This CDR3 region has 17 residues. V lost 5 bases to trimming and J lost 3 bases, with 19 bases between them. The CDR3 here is CASSPLSTRPDTGELFF. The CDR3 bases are TGTGCCAGCAGCCCTCTATCAACCCGTCCGGACACCGGGGAGCTGTTTTTT.

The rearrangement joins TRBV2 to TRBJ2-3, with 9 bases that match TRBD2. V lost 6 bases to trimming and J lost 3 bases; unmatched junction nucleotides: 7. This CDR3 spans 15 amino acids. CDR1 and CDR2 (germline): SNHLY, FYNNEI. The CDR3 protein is CASRGREGRTDTQYF. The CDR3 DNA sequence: TGTGCCAGCAGAGGGCGGGAGGGCCGGACAGATACGCAGTATTTT.